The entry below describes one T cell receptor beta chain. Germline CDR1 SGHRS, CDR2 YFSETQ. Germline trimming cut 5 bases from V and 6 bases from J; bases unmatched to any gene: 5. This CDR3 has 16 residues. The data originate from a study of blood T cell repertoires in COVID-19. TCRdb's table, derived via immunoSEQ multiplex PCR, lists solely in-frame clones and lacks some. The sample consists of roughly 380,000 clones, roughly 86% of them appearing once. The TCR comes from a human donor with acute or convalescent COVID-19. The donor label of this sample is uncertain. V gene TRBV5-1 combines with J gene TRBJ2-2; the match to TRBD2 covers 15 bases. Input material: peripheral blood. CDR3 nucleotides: TGCGCCAGCAGTCGGGGACTAGCGGGAGGATCCGGGGAGCTGTTTTTT. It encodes CASSRGLAGGSGELFF.